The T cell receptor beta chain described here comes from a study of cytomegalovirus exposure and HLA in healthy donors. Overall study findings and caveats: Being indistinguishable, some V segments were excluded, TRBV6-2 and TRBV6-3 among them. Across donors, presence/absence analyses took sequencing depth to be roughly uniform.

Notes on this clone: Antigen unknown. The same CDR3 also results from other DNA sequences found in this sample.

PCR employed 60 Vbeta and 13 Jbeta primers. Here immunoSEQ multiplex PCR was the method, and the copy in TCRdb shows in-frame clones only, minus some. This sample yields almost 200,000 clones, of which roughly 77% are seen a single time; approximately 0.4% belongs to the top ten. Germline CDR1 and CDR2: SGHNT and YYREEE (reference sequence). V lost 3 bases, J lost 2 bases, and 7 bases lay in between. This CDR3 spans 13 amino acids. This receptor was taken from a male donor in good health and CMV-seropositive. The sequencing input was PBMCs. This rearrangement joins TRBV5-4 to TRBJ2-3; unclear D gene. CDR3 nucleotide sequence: TGTGCCAGCAGCTCCACTGACACAGATACGCAGTATTTT. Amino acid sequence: CASSSTDTDTQYF.